The 20 T cell receptor beta chains reported below all come from one sample, sequenced in a study of T cell repertoires in cytomegalovirus infection. TCRdb re-called the reads with MiXCR, one entry per CDR3 protein. Of roughly 310,000 distinct CDR3 sequences listed, 17% are singletons. The sequenced sample was PBMCs. These receptors came from a human donor in good health (CMV status not recorded). Some clones in this sample may be carry-over from other donors' samples.

This rearrangement joins TRBV4-1 to TRBJ1-2; no reliable D call. Looked up from germline, CDR1 is MGHRA and CDR2 is YSYEKL. With 2 bases removed from V and 3 bases from J, the gap between germline ends came to 19 bases. The CDR3 is made up of 17 amino acids. The CDR3 loop reads CASSQSIVETEDYGYTF. The DNA of the CDR3 is TGCGCCAGCAGCCAATCGATCGTTGAGACTGAGGACTATGGCTACACCTTC.

This chain joins TRBV12-3 or TRBV12-4 and TRBJ2-2, with 11 bases that match TRBD2. V shed 6 bases, J shed 3 bases, and the junction held 15 bases outside the gene matches. This CDR3 is 19 amino acids long. CDR3 sequence reads: CASRANAGLAGGHTGELFF. The CDR3 coding sequence is TGTGCCAGCAGGGCCAATGCAGGGCTAGCGGGGGGCCACACCGGGGAGCTGTTTTTT.

The chain recombines TRBV27 with TRBJ2-2; D is possibly TRBD1 (5 bases). Germline loops: CDR1 MNHEY, CDR2 SMNVEV (reference sequence). Trimming removed 8 bases from V and 3 bases from J, with 16 bases in between. There are 15 residues in the CDR3. CDR3 nucleotide sequence: TGTGCCAGCTCAAAGGGGCGAACCCACACCGGGGAGCTGTTTTTT. Translating gives CASSKGRTHTGELFF.

This clonotype was picked up a small number of times. The chain is built from TRBV6-2 or TRBV6-3 and TRBJ2-2; D possibly matches TRBD1 or TRBD2 (5 bases each). This CDR3 region has 15 residues. V lost 6 bases and J lost 0, with 11 bases in between. From germline, CDR1 is MNHEY and CDR2 SVGEGT. CDR3 DNA: TGTGCCAGCAGCGATGGGACCTCGAACACCGGGGAGCTGTTTTTT. Encoded protein: CASSDGTSNTGELFF.

This clonotype appeared many times. V is TRBV5-1 and J is TRBJ2-3, with 7 bases matching TRBD2. The CDR3 covers 16 residues. V shed 0 bases, J shed 2 bases, and the junction held 6 bases outside the gene matches. CDR1 SGHRS and CDR2 YFSETQ come from the germline V gene. The CDR3 bases are TGCGCCAGCAGCTTGGGAGCAGCGGGGCCCACAGATACGCAGTATTTT. Translated, it gives CASSLGAAGPTDTQYF.

This clonotype was observed at least ten times. The rearrangement uses TRBV11-1 and TRBJ2-2; D gene unclear. The length of the CDR3 is 16 residues. Germline V gene data show CDR1 as SGHAT and CDR2 as FQDESV (reference sequence). Trimming removed 5 bases at V and 0 bases at J, with 13 bases between. This CDR3 is CASSPTWAANTGELFF. CDR3 sequence (DNA): TGTGCCAGCAGCCCGACTTGGGCTGCGAACACCGGGGAGCTGTTTTTT.

This clonotype was detected a few times. This chain links TRBV25-1 with TRBJ2-3, with a tentative D call TRBD1 (6 bases). Trimming shortened V by 3 bases and J by 4 bases, and 14 bases separated the two germline ends. The germline V gene encodes CDR1 MGHDK and CDR2 SYGVNS. The CDR3 consists of 15 residues. The CDR3 coding sequence is TGTGCCAGCAGTGACCGGGGTCCAGGGGCAGATACGCAGTATTTT. Encoded protein: CASSDRGPGADTQYF.

This clonotype came up a few times. The rearrangement joins TRBV19 to TRBJ1-5, with 10 bases lining up with TRBD1. CDR3 size: 14 residues. The ends lost 9 bases at V and 7 bases at J; junction bases unmatched: 9. Per germline, CDR1 LNHDA and CDR2 SQIVND (reference sequence). The CDR3 here is CASRTDRGWQPQHF. The CDR3 coding sequence is TGTGCCAGCCGCACGGACAGGGGGTGGCAGCCCCAGCATTTT.

This clonotype has ten or more counts. This rearrangement joins TRBV4-3 to TRBJ2-1, with 8 bases identical to TRBD1. The V gene end was trimmed by 3 bases and the J gene end by 7 bases; junction bases not matched to a gene: 5. The V gene's germline CDR1 is LGHNA and CDR2 YSLEER. This CDR3 region has 14 residues. This CDR3 reads CASSQERQGNEQFF. The DNA of the CDR3 is TGCGCCAGCAGCCAGGAAAGACAGGGGAATGAGCAGTTCTTC.

The chain is built from TRBV3-1 and TRBJ1-3; weak D call: TRBD1 (5 bases). Deletions cut 1 base from V and 0 bases from J, with 13 bases between. Germline V gives CDR1 LGHDT, CDR2 YNNKEL (reference sequence). The CDR3 spans 17 residues. CDR3 nucleotides: TGTGCCAGCAGCCAAGGGACAAACCTATTCTCTGGAAACACCATATATTTT. It encodes CASSQGTNLFSGNTIYF.

This sequence joins TRBV7-2 and TRBJ2-5; D unclear. Trimming removed 2 bases from V and 4 bases from J, with 11 bases in between. Germline V lookup: CDR1 SGHTA, CDR2 FQGNSA. This CDR3 comprises 14 residues. The CDR3 sequence: CASSLYGPRETQYF. Here the CDR3 DNA reads TGTGCCAGCAGCTTATATGGCCCGAGAGAGACCCAGTACTTC.

The chain joins TRBV12-3 or TRBV12-4 to TRBJ2-2; D tentatively fits TRBD1 or TRBD2 (6 bases each). CDR3 size: 13 residues. With 6 bases removed from V and 7 bases from J, the gap between germline ends came to 12 bases. The CDR3: CASRKGGGGELFF. The CDR3, as DNA: TGTGCCAGCAGAAAGGGGGGAGGCGGGGAGCTGTTTTTT.

The V and J genes are TRBV4-1 and TRBJ1-2, with D possibly TRBD1 on 6 matching bases. Germline CDR1 reads MGHRA; CDR2 reads YSYEKL. Trimming shortened V by 7 bases and J by 6 bases, and 18 bases separated the two germline ends. The CDR3 covers 14 residues. Written as DNA, the CDR3 is TGCGCCAGCAAGCGAATCGGGGCAGGGGATGGCTACACCTTC. The encoded protein is CASKRIGAGDGYTF.

This clonotype was observed many times. The J gene is TRBJ1-4, the V gene TRBV6-6; 8 bases are shared with TRBD1. Germline-derived CDR1 and CDR2 are MNHNY and SVGAGI (reference sequence). The CDR3 length is 17 residues. V lost 2 bases, J lost 7 bases, and 12 bases stayed unmatched. The chain's CDR3 is CASSYRPTGGLREKLFF. The CDR3 nucleotides read TGTGCCAGCAGTTACCGACCCACAGGGGGACTACGTGAAAAACTGTTTTTT.

This clonotype was seen a few times. V usage is TRBV20-1 and J usage is TRBJ1-5; tentatively, D is TRBD1 (6 bases). CDR1 DFQATT and CDR2 SNEGSKA come from the germline V gene (reference sequence). There are 17 residues in the CDR3. V was clipped by 4 bases and J by 4 bases, with 23 bases between them. The CDR3 protein is CSANQGPEGGNNQPQHF. The CDR3 nucleotides read TGCAGTGCTAACCAGGGCCCGGAGGGGGGAAATAATCAGCCCCAGCATTTT.

This clonotype was observed at least ten times. The chain couples TRBV7-2 to TRBJ2-2, with TRBD1 identical over 12 bases. CDR1 and CDR2 from the germline V gene are SGHTA and FQGNSA. The CDR3 is 16 residues long. V was clipped by 3 bases and J by 7 bases; unmatched bases: 6. This CDR3 is CASSLAGQGAVGELFF. The CDR3 DNA follows: TGTGCCAGCAGCTTGGCGGGACAGGGGGCGGTCGGGGAGCTGTTTTTT.

A note on this clonotype: A much bigger clone sits one base away, suggesting this may be a read error. The chain joins TRBV7-8 to TRBJ2-3; D perhaps matches TRBD2 (5 bases). The germline gives CDR1 SGHVS, CDR2 FQNEAQ. The CDR3 has 16 residues. CDR3 region: CASSLGPAGSTDTQCF. The CDR3 bases are TGTGCCAGCAGCTTAGGGCCTGCGGGCAGCACAGATACGCAGTGTTTT.

CDR3 sequence: CASSLARGGLPYEQYF. CDR3 sequence (DNA): TGTGCCAGCAGCTTGGCGCGGGGGGGCCTCCCCTACGAGCAGTACTTC. J is TRBJ2-7 and V is TRBV5-4; 9 bases agree with TRBD2. Germline CDR1 SGHNT, CDR2 YYREEE (reference sequence). The V and J ends lost 0 bases and 2 bases, in that order; junction bases with no gene match: 6. The CDR3 runs 16 residues.

This clonotype was seen repeatedly, ten times or more. This CDR3 is CASSLVENQPQHF. CDR3 in DNA: TGTGCCAGCAGCTTAGTAGAGAATCAGCCCCAGCATTTT. This chain uses TRBV7-2 with TRBJ1-5; D not certain. The V and J ends lost 1 base and 4 bases respectively, with 5 bases between them. The V gene's germline CDR1 is SGHTA and CDR2 FQGNSA. CDR3 length equals 13 residues.

The chain joins TRBV28 to TRBJ2-2; D is perhaps TRBD1 (5 bases). The CDR3 has 17 residues. V was pared by 6 bases and J by 1 base, with 18 bases between. In germline, CDR1 is MDHEN, CDR2 SYDVKM. The CDR3 reads CASSPHPGNMNTGELFF. Written as DNA, the CDR3 is TGTGCCAGCAGCCCACACCCAGGGAATATGAACACCGGGGAGCTGTTTTTT.